These 32 T cell receptor beta chains were all obtained from the same sample, sequenced in a study of blood T cell repertoires in COVID-19. The repertoire was sequenced with immunoSEQ multiplex PCR; TCRdb's copy has only in-frame clones and lacks some. The data hold around 76,000 clones, with 85% to 90% observed a single time. The sequenced sample was peripheral blood. Receptor source: a man between 60 and 70 years old with acute or convalescent COVID-19.

The chain is built from TRBV7-9 and TRBJ1-1; D gene uncertain. The CDR3 has 13 residues. CDR1 and CDR2 (germline): SEHNR, FQNEAQ (reference sequence). Trimming shortened V by 5 bases and J by 1 base, and 8 bases separated the two germline ends. CDR3 coding DNA: TGTGCCAGCAGCGAGACAAGGAACACTGAAGCTTTCTTT. Amino acid sequence: CASSETRNTEAFF.

The chain employs TRBV6-5 and TRBJ2-2, with 7 bases aligning to TRBD1. V was clipped by 0 bases and J by 3 bases; unmatched bases: 1. CDR1 and CDR2 (germline): MNHEY, SVGAGI. The CDR3 consists of 15 residues. The CDR3 nucleotides read TGTGCCAGCAGTTACTCGACAGGGTACACCGGGGAGCTGTTTTTT. Its protein is CASSYSTGYTGELFF.

The chain combines TRBV28 with TRBJ1-2; 11 bases line up with TRBD1. The CDR3 is made up of 15 amino acids. Per the germline V gene, CDR1 is MDHEN and CDR2 is SYDVKM. V gave up 6 bases and J gave up 3 bases; unmatched junction bases: 6. CDR3 nucleotide sequence: TGTGCCAGCAGCGGACAGGGGGCTATCGACTATGGCTACACCTTC. It specifies CASSGQGAIDYGYTF.

This rearrangement joins TRBV19 to TRBJ2-7; D may be TRBD2 (7 bases). Trimming took 6 bases from V and 5 from J, leaving 14 bases between them. CDR3 length: 13 amino acids. Germline V gene sequence: CDR1 LNHDA, CDR2 SQIVND (reference sequence). In DNA form, the CDR3 reads TGTGCCAGTAGAAAGTCGGGGGGCAACGAGCAGTACTTC. It is translated as CASRKSGGNEQYF.

V usage is TRBV3-1 (or the pseudogene TRBV3-2) and J usage is TRBJ2-7; 7 bases map to TRBD1. Germline values: CDR1 LGHDT, CDR2 YNNKEL (reference sequence). The CDR3 has 14 residues. Losses at the gene ends were 4 bases for V and 3 bases for J; bases not matched to a gene: 6. This CDR3 reads CASSPPGQLYEQYF. CDR3 DNA sequence: TGTGCCAGCAGCCCTCCGGGACAGCTCTACGAGCAGTACTTC.

The chain couples TRBV10-2 to TRBJ2-7; 11 bases match TRBD2. The CDR3 runs to 15 residues. V lost 3 bases, J lost 3 bases, and 4 bases stayed unmatched. The germline gives CDR1 WSHSY, CDR2 SAAADI. CDR3 coding DNA: TGCGCCAGCAGTGATGTTCTAGCGGGGGGCTACGAGCAGTACTTC. Protein product: CASSDVLAGGYEQYF.

The chain joins TRBV9 to TRBJ1-6; D remains unclear. V lost 0 bases to trimming and J lost 7 bases, with 8 bases between them. CDR1 and CDR2 (germline): SGDLS, YYNGEE. The length of the CDR3 is 14 residues. The DNA for the CDR3 is TGTGCCAGCAGCGTAGAACAGCCAAATTCACCCCTCCACTTT. It is translated as CASSVEQPNSPLHF.

The gene calls are TRBV6-5 and TRBJ2-7, with TRBD1 matching over 7 bases. The germline CDR1 and CDR2 sequences are MNHEY and SVGAGI. CDR3 length: 13 residues. V trimming: 7 bases; J trimming: 6 bases; junction bases outside the gene matches: 9. This CDR3 reads CASKRTGSGEQYF. The CDR3 coding sequence is TGTGCCAGCAAAAGGACAGGCTCTGGCGAGCAGTACTTC.

The gene calls are TRBV12-5 and TRBJ2-1, with a weak D call TRBD2 (6 bases). Germline lookup yields CDR1 LGHNT and CDR2 FRNRAP. The CDR3 runs 15 residues. Deletions cut 6 bases from V and 0 bases from J, with 12 bases between. CDR3 nucleotides: TGTGCTAGTGGCAGCGGGTTAAGCTCCTACAATGAGCAGTTCTTC. The encoded protein is CASGSGLSSYNEQFF.

This clone occurred once. The chain carries TRBV20-1 and TRBJ2-3; no definite D call. Between the trimmed V and J ends, which lost 4 bases and 5 bases, there was a span of 7 bases. The CDR3 is made up of 11 amino acids. Germline V gene lookup returns CDR1 DFQATT and CDR2 SNEGSKA (reference sequence). The CDR3 DNA sequence: TGCAGTGCTACAATCGGAGATACGCAGTATTTT. It yields the protein CSATIGDTQYF.

The chain employs TRBV5-6 and TRBJ2-1; the match to TRBD2 covers 12 bases. There are 17 residues in the CDR3. J was trimmed by 10 bases and V by 3 bases; bases with no gene match: 14. Germline CDR1 reads SGHDT; CDR2 reads YYEEEE. CDR3 sequence (DNA): TGTGCCAGCAGCTCCGAGACTCTAGCGGGAGGGGGAAAGGAGCAGTTCTTC. Amino acids: CASSSETLAGGGKEQFF.

CDR3 sequence (DNA): TGCGCCAGCAGCTTCAGCGGGAGGGATCGGGAGCAGTTCTTC. Amino acid sequence: CASSFSGRDREQFF. The gene calls are TRBV5-1 and TRBJ2-1; 10 nucleotides line up with TRBD2. With V trimmed by 2 bases and J by 10 bases, 6 bases remained unmatched. Germline CDR1 and CDR2: SGHRS and YFSETQ. This CDR3 is built from 14 residues.

The rearrangement uses TRBV2 and TRBJ1-2, with 8 bases identical to TRBD1. The CDR3 length is 15 residues. Per germline, CDR1 SNHLY and CDR2 FYNNEI. Trimming cost V 0 bases and J 2 bases; bases outside gene matches: 2. CDR3 sequence: CASSEARTGNYGYTF. Here the CDR3 DNA reads TGTGCCAGCAGTGAAGCCCGGACAGGGAACTATGGCTACACCTTC. The full variable domain, its missing parts supplied by reference TRBV2 and TRBJ1-2, is EPEVTQTPSHQVTQMGQEVILRCVPISNHLYFYWYRQILGQKVEFLVSFYNNEISEKSEIFDDQFSVERPDGSNFTLKIRSTKLEDSAMYFCASSEARTGNYGYTFGSGTRLTVV.

The chain employs TRBV19 and TRBJ1-2; 9 nucleotides match TRBD1. The junction had 15 bases not matched to a gene; V was cut back by 2 bases and J by 8 bases. The CDR3 totals 17 residues. Germline assignment: CDR1 LNHDA and CDR2 SQIVND (reference sequence). The CDR3 bases are TGTGCCAGTAGTATATCACGGGACAGGGCCCTTAGAATGGGCTACACCTTC. As protein: CASSISRDRALRMGYTF.

V usage is TRBV5-4 and J usage is TRBJ1-3; D is ambiguous. Per germline, CDR1 SGHNT and CDR2 YYREEE (reference sequence). The CDR3 sequence is 19 residues long. Trimming removed 0 bases at V and 4 bases at J, with 23 bases between. The DNA of the CDR3 is TGTGCCAGCAGCTTGGGCCGTGGCAGGTTGGGCTCTGAGGGAAACACCATATATTTT. It yields the protein CASSLGRGRLGSEGNTIYF. The variable domain in full, completed from reference TRBV5-4 and TRBJ1-3, reads ETGVTQSPTHLIKTRGQQVTLRCSSQSGHNTVSWYQQALGQGPQFIFQYYREEENGRGNFPPRFSGLQFPNYSSELNVNALELDDSALYLCASSLGRGRLGSEGNTIYFGEGSWLTVV.

The CDR3 sequence: CAWKDSLYGYTF. CDR3 bases: TGTGCCTGGAAGGACAGCCTCTATGGCTACACCTTC. J is TRBJ1-2 and V is TRBV30; D might be TRBD1 (6 bases). CDR3 size: 12 residues. CDR1 GTSNPN and CDR2 SVGIG come from the germline V gene (reference sequence). V lost 4 bases and J lost 4, with 10 bases in between. Full variable domain (missing parts from reference TRBV30 and TRBJ1-2): SQTIHQWPATLVQPVGSPLSLECTVEGTSNPNLYWYRQAAGRGLQLLFYSVGIGQISSEVPQNLSASRPQDRQFILSSKKLLLSDSGFYLCAWKDSLYGYTFGSGTRLTVV.

V and J are TRBV5-1 and TRBJ2-7, with a weak D call TRBD1 (6 bases). Germline values: CDR1 SGHRS, CDR2 YFSETQ. Trimming removed 3 bases from V and 0 bases from J, with 13 bases in between. This CDR3 spans 15 amino acids. CDR3 DNA sequence: TGCGCCAGCAGCTCATCGACAGGCAGCTCCTACGAGCAGTACTTC. Translated, it gives CASSSSTGSSYEQYF.

The chain is built from TRBV10-2 and TRBJ2-7; 11 nucleotides agree with TRBD1. Looked up from germline, CDR1 is WSHSY and CDR2 is SAAADI. V shed 4 bases, J shed 6 bases, and the junction held 17 bases outside the gene matches. This CDR3 comprises 18 residues. For the CDR3, the DNA is TGCGCCAGCAGTGTAGGACAGGGGGCCGGAAGCGGGAGGTCCGAGCAGTACTTC. This translates into CASSVGQGAGSGRSEQYF.

This clone showed up just a few times. Written as DNA, the CDR3 is TGTGCCAGTAGGACGGGGAACTCTGGAAACACCATATATTTT. This sequence encodes CASRTGNSGNTIYF. This chain links TRBV19 with TRBJ1-3; D remains ambiguous. V was cut by 6 bases and J by 0 bases, with 9 bases left in between. From germline, CDR1 is LNHDA and CDR2 SQIVND (reference sequence). This CDR3 comprises 14 residues.

In its sample, this clone was seen once. The rearrangement links TRBV14 to TRBJ1-2; D is perhaps TRBD1 (5 bases). CDR3 size: 13 residues. The V end lost 6 bases, the J end lost 5 bases, and 13 bases lay between the germline ends. Germline V CDR1 and CDR2: SGHDN, FVKESK. Here the CDR3 reads CASSQLTAYGYTF. CDR3 nucleotide sequence: TGTGCCAGCAGTCAACTGACAGCTTATGGCTACACCTTC.

V and J are TRBV5-1 and TRBJ2-1; 8 nucleotides line up with TRBD2. The trim removed 0 bases at V and 8 bases at J, leaving 4 bases unmatched. The CDR3 runs to 14 residues. Germline-derived CDR1 and CDR2 are SGHRS and YFSETQ. The CDR3 loop is CASSLVRGGYEQFF. DNA for the CDR3: TGCGCCAGCAGCTTGGTACGCGGGGGGTATGAGCAGTTCTTC.

The chain recombines TRBV24-1 with TRBJ2-2; D may be TRBD1 (6 bases). Trimming cost V 4 bases and J 1 base, with 9 bases left between them. Germline CDR1 and CDR2: KGHDR and SFDVKD. The CDR3 is made up of 15 amino acids. The chain's CDR3 is CATSDGQWNTGELFF. CDR3 in DNA: TGTGCCACCAGTGACGGACAGTGGAACACCGGGGAGCTGTTTTTT.

The J gene is TRBJ2-3, the V gene TRBV7-9; 9 bases line up with TRBD2. This CDR3 spans 16 amino acids. CDR1 and CDR2 from the germline V gene are SEHNR and FQNEAQ (reference sequence). The V gene end was trimmed by 5 bases and the J gene end by 3 bases; junction bases not matched to a gene: 9. CDR3 sequence (DNA): TGTGCCAGCAGCGTAACGACTAGCGGACGGACAGATACGCAGTATTTT. Translating it yields CASSVTTSGRTDTQYF.

This clone was detected only once. The J gene is TRBJ1-5, the V gene TRBV19, with D perhaps matching TRBD1 (5 bases). This CDR3 is built from 14 residues. Germline V CDR1 and CDR2: LNHDA, SQIVND (reference sequence). Trimming shortened V by 6 bases and J by 4 bases, and 13 bases separated the two germline ends. The CDR3, as DNA: TGTGCCAGTAGGATTCAGGGTCCGAATCAGCCCCAGCATTTT. Translating it yields CASRIQGPNQPQHF.

V usage is TRBV5-6 and J usage is TRBJ2-1; 7 nucleotides agree with TRBD2. The junction had 3 bases not matched to a gene; V was cut back by 0 bases and J by 0 bases. CDR3 length equals 16 residues. CDR1 SGHDT and CDR2 YYEEEE come from the germline V gene. The CDR3 loop is CASSLDAGVSYNEQFF. DNA for the CDR3: TGTGCCAGCAGCTTGGACGCGGGGGTCTCCTACAATGAGCAGTTCTTC.

The chain joins TRBV2 to TRBJ1-1, with D uncertain. Between the trimmed V and J ends, which lost 2 bases and 1 base, there was a span of 5 bases. This CDR3 is built from 13 residues. Per germline, CDR1 SNHLY and CDR2 FYNNEI. CDR3 coding DNA: TGTGCCAGCAGTGAACGGAGGAACACTGAAGCTTTCTTT. Its translation: CASSERRNTEAFF.

The genes are TRBV9 and TRBJ2-1, with TRBD1 identical over 9 bases. The germline V gene encodes CDR1 SGDLS and CDR2 YYNGEE. CDR3 length: 15 amino acids. Trimming removed 0 bases from V and 4 bases from J; junction bases left unmatched: 2. CDR3 bases: TGTGCCAGCAGCGTAGAGGGGACAGGGTACAATGAGCAGTTCTTC. Translating it yields CASSVEGTGYNEQFF.

This clone was picked up one time. The genes are TRBV27 and TRBJ2-7, with 11 bases fitting TRBD2. The CDR3 extends over 15 amino acids. The germline gives CDR1 MNHEY, CDR2 SMNVEV (reference sequence). Trimming removed 1 base from V and 6 bases from J; junction bases left unmatched: 5. CDR3 in amino acids: CASSLYRLAGGEQYF. DNA for the CDR3: TGTGCCAGCAGTTTATACCGGCTAGCGGGAGGCGAGCAGTACTTC.

The chain combines TRBV6-1 with TRBJ2-1; TRBD2 agrees at 7 bases. V was clipped by 3 bases and J by 6 bases; unmatched bases: 5. Germline V lookup: CDR1 MNHNS, CDR2 SASEGT. CDR3 size: 14 residues. The CDR3 spells CASSEVASGNEQFF. CDR3 bases: TGTGCCAGCAGTGAGGTGGCTAGCGGCAATGAGCAGTTCTTC.

The rearrangement uses TRBV4-1 and TRBJ2-5, with 7 bases aligning to TRBD1. V lost 4 bases, J lost 1 base, and 3 bases stayed unmatched. The germline V gene encodes CDR1 MGHRA and CDR2 YSYEKL. This CDR3 has 14 amino acids. The CDR3: CASSLGTVQETQYF. For the CDR3, the DNA is TGCGCCAGCAGCCTTGGGACAGTCCAAGAGACCCAGTACTTC.

The chain employs TRBV11-2 and TRBJ2-1, with D perhaps matching TRBD2 (5 bases). The V end lost 5 bases, the J end lost 6 bases, and 11 bases lay between the germline ends. This CDR3 spans 13 amino acids. From germline, CDR1 is SGHAT and CDR2 FQNNGV. CDR3 DNA: TGTGCCAGCAGCCACGGGCTAGCCAATGAGCAGTTCTTC. Translated: CASSHGLANEQFF. The full variable domain, with the rest looked up from reference TRBV11-2 and TRBJ2-1, is EAGVAQSPRYKIIEKRQSVAFWCNPISGHATLYWYQQILGQGPKLLIQFQNNGVVDDSQLPKDRFSAERLKGVDSTLKIQPAKLEDSAVYLCASSHGLANEQFFGPGTRLTVL.

This chain connects TRBV5-1 to TRBJ2-3, with D tentatively TRBD1 (6 bases). V lost 5 bases, J lost 6 bases, and 16 bases lay in between. This CDR3 has 14 residues. Germline V gene lookup returns CDR1 SGHRS and CDR2 YFSETQ. The CDR3 protein is CASREGVAADTQYF. The CDR3 bases are TGCGCCAGCAGAGAGGGGGTAGCCGCCGATACGCAGTATTTT. Full variable domain (rest looked up from reference TRBV5-1 and TRBJ2-3): KAGVTQTPRYLIKTRGQQVTLSCSPISGHRSVSWYQQTPGQGLQFLFEYFSETQRNKGNFPGRFSGRQFSNSRSEMNVSTLELGDSALYLCASREGVAADTQYFGPGTRLTVL.